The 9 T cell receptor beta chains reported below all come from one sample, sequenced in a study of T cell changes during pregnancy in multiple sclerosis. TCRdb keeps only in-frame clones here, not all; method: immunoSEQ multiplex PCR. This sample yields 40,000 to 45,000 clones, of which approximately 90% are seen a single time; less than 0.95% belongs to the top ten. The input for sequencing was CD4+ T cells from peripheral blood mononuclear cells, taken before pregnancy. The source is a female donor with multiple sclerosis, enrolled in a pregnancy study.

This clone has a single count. CDR3 sequence reads: CASSWDRGGYGYTF. CDR3 coding DNA: TGTGCCAGCAGTTGGGACAGGGGAGGTTATGGCTACACCTTC. The V and J genes are TRBV6-6 and TRBJ1-2; 10 bases are a match to TRBD1. The CDR3 covers 14 residues. J lost 5 bases, V lost 4 bases, and 4 bases had no gene match. CDR1 and CDR2 (germline): MNHNY, SVGAGI (reference sequence).

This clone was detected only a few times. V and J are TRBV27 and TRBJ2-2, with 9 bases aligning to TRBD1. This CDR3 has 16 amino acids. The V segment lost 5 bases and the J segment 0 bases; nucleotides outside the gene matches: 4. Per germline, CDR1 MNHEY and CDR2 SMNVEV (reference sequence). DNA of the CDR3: TGTGCCAGCAGTCGCCGACAGGGGGCGAACACCGGGGAGCTGTTTTTT. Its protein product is CASSRRQGANTGELFF.

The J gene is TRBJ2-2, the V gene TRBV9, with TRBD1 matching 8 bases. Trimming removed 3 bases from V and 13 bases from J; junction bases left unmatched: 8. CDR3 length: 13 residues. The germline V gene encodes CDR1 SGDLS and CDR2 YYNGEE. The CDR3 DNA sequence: TGTGCCAGCAGCGCGGACAGGGACATCGGGCTGTTTTTT. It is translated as CASSADRDIGLFF. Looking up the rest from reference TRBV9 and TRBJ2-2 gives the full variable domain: DSGVTQTPKHLITATGQRVTLRCSPRSGDLSVYWYQQSLDQGLQFLIQYYNGEERAKGNILERFSAQQFPDLHSELNLSSLELGDSALYFCASSADRDIGLFFGEGSRLTVL.

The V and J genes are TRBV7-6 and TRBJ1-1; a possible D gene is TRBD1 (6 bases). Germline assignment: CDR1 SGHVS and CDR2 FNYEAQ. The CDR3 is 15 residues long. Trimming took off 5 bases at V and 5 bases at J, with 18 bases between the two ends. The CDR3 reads CASSPRPGASTEAFF. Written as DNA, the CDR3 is TGTGCCAGCAGCCCTCGTCCAGGGGCGTCAACTGAAGCTTTCTTT.

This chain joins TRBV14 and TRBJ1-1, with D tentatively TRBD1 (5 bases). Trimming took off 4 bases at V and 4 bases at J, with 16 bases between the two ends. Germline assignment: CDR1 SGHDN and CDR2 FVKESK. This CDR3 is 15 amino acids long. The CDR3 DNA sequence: TGTGCCAGCAGCCCTGACTTGGGGCTTACCACTGAAGCTTTCTTT. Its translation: CASSPDLGLTTEAFF.

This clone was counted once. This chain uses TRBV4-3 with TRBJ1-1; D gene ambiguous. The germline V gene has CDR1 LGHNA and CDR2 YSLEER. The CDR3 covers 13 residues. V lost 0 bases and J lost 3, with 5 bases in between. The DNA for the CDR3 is TGCGCCAGCAGCCAAGACCTTCACACTGAAGCTTTCTTT. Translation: CASSQDLHTEAFF.

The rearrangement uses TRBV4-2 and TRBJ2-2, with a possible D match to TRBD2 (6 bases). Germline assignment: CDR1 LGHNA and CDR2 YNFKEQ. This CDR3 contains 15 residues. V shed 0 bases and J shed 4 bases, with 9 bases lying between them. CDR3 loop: CASSQDMGGTGELFF. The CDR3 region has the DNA TGTGCCAGCAGCCAAGATATGGGGGGCACCGGGGAGCTGTTTTTT.

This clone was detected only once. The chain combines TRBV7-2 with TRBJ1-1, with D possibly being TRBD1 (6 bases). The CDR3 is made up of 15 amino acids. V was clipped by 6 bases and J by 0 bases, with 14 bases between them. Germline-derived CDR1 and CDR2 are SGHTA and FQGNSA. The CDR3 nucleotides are TGTGCCAGCAGGTTCGGACAGTATATGAACACTGAAGCTTTCTTT. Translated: CASRFGQYMNTEAFF.

The CDR3 DNA reads as TGTGCCAGCAGTCGGACACCTGGAAACACCATATATTTT. Translated: CASSRTPGNTIYF. The chain links TRBV7-2 to TRBJ1-3, with D perhaps matching TRBD1 (5 bases). V gave up 6 bases and J gave up 2 bases, with 8 bases separating them. The germline gives CDR1 SGHTA, CDR2 FQGNSA. The CDR3 length is 13 residues.